This TCR beta chain was profiled in a study of T cells in Graves' hyperthyroidism and ophthalmopathy. Findings and caveats of the study: Most clonotypes expanded in thyroid above 0.001 were likewise present in blood.

The table lists this clonotype with a few counts. Its antigen is still unknown. Authors of the study amplified TCR beta CDR3 regions from RNA transcripts. Researchers ran a first-round RT-PCR on the TCR CDR3 using the HTBI primer set. TCRdb recomputed calls from the multiplex PCR reads with MiXCR, one row per CDR3 protein. The table includes approximately 420,000 distinct CDR3 sequences, more than 13% detected once. CDR1 is SGHNT and CDR2 is YYREEE in the germline V gene (reference sequence). This CDR3 comprises 15 residues. Trimming shortened V by 4 bases and J by 1 base, and 14 bases separated the two germline ends.

Sequencing was done on a sample of blood. This sequence originates from a woman between 25 and 40 years old with Graves' hyperthyroidism. This chain uses TRBV5-4 with TRBJ1-1, with D possibly being TRBD1 (6 bases). The CDR3 loop reads CASSHPPGQNTEAFF. The DNA for the CDR3 is TGTGCCAGCAGCCATCCCCCGGGACAGAACACTGAAGCTTTCTTT. Full variable domain (outside the CDR3, taken from reference TRBV5-4 and TRBJ1-1): ETGVTQSPTHLIKTRGQQVTLRCSSQSGHNTVSWYQQALGQGPQFIFQYYREEENGRGNFPPRFSGLQFPNYSSELNVNALELDDSALYLCASSHPPGQNTEAFFGQGTRLTVV.